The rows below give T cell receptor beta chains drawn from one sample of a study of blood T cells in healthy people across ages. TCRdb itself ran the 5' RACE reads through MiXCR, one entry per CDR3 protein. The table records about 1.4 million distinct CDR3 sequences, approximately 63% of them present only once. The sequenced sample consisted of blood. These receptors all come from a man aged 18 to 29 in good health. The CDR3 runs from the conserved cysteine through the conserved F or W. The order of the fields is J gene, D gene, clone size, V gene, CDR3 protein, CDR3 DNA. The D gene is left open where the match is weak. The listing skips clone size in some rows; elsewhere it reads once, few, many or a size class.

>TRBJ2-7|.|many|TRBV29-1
CSATGTQAYEQYF
TGCAGCGCTACCGGGACACAAGCCTACGAGCAGTACTTC
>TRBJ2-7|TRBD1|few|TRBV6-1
CASRKQGADEQYF
TGTGCCAGCAGAAAACAGGGGGCTGACGAGCAGTACTTC
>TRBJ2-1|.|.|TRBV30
CAWTPERHNEQFF
TGTGCCTGGACTCCCGAGAGGCACAATGAGCAGTTCTTC
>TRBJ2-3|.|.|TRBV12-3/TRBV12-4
CASSLGTSKNIHTQYF
TGTGCCAGCAGTTTAGGTACATCAAAGAACATTCATACGCAGTATTTT
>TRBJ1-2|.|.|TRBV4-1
CASSQDLRSYGYTF
TGCGCCAGCAGCCAAGATCTCCGGAGCTATGGCTACACCTTC
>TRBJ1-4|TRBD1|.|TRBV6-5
CASRRRQGGKLFF
TGTGCCAGCAGACGCAGACAGGGCGGAAAACTGTTTTTT
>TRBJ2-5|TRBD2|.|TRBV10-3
CAISPSGGKETQYF
TGTGCCATCAGCCCTAGCGGGGGGAAAGAGACCCAGTACTTC
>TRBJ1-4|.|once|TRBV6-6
CASSYSNEATNEKLFF
TGTGCCAGCAGTTACTCGAATGAGGCAACTAATGAAAAACTGTTTTTT
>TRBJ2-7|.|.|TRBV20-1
CSAAKGAEHSYEQYF
TGCAGTGCTGCCAAGGGAGCGGAGCACTCCTACGAGCAGTACTTC
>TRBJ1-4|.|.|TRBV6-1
CASMGDLVASNEKLFF
TGTGCCAGCATGGGCGATCTCGTGGCCTCCAATGAAAAACTGTTTTTT
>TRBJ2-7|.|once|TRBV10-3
CAISSDWYEQYF
TGTGCCATCAGCTCTGACTGGTACGAGCAGTACTTC
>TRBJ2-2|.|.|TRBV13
CASSFTGTSPGELFF
TGTGCCAGCAGCTTTACAGGGACGTCACCCGGGGAGCTGTTTTTT
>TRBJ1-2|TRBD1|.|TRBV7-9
CASSADREPNYGYTF
TGTGCCAGCAGCGCAGACAGGGAACCCAACTATGGCTACACCTTC
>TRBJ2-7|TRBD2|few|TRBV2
CASSDPARLATSYEQYF
TGTGCCAGCAGTGATCCCGCTCGACTAGCCACCTCCTACGAGCAGTACTTC
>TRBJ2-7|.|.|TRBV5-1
CASSYRTGYEQYF
TGCGCCAGCAGCTATCGGACGGGCTACGAGCAGTACTTC
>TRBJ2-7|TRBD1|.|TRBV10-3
CAISERTGNNYEQYF
TGTGCCATCAGTGAGAGGACAGGGAACAACTACGAGCAGTACTTC
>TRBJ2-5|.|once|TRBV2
CASRMGPLEETQYF
TGTGCCAGCAGGATGGGACCGCTGGAAGAGACCCAGTACTTC
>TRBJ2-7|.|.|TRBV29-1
CSVNEWNSYEQYF
TGCAGCGTTAATGAGTGGAACTCCTACGAGCAGTACTTC
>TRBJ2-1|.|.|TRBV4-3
CASSQGLRGSQTHEQFF
TGCGCCAGCAGCCAAGGATTGCGAGGTTCCCAAACACATGAGCAGTTCTTC
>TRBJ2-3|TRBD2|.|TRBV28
CASGAPGLAGGPDTQYF
TGTGCCAGCGGCGCCCCGGGACTAGCGGGAGGGCCGGATACGCAGTATTTT
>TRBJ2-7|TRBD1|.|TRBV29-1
CSYQTGQGYEQYF
TGCAGCTATCAGACCGGACAGGGCTACGAGCAGTACTTC